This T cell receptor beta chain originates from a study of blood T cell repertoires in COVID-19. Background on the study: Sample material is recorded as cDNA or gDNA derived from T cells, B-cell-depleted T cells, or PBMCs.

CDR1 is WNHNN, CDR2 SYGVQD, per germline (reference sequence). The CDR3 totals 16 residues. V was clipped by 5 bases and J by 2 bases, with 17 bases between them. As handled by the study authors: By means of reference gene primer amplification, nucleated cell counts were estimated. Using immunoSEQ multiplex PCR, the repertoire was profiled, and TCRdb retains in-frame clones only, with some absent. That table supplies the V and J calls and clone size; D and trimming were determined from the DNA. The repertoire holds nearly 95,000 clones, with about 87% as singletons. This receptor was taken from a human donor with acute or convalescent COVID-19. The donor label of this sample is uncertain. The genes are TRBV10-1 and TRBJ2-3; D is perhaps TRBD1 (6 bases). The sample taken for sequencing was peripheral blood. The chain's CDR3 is CASSLQGGLNTDTQYF. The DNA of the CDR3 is TGCGCCAGCAGTCTACAGGGCGGACTTAACACAGATACGCAGTATTTT.